Listed here are 32 T cell receptor beta chains from one sample, sequenced in a study of neoadjuvant anti-PD-1 for oral cavity cancer. Profiled with immunoSEQ multiplex PCR; TCRdb holds only in-frame clones, not every one. Here the sample spans approximately 4,500 clones, nearly 60% being singletons. Sequencing used tumor tissue, obtained before nivolumab (anti-PD-1) treatment. The source is a person between 35 and 79 years old with oral cavity squamous cell carcinoma.

The chain links TRBV10-3 to TRBJ2-5; D remains ambiguous. V was pared by 7 bases and J by 2 bases, with 11 bases between. The CDR3 covers 13 residues. Germline loops: CDR1 ENHRY, CDR2 SYGVKD. CDR3 nucleotide sequence: TGTGCCATCAATACCCAAGAACAAGAGACCCAGTACTTC. Protein sequence: CAINTQEQETQYF.

The chain has TRBV5-1 and TRBJ2-7; D is uncertain. Trimming stripped 0 bases from V and 6 bases from J, with 10 bases between. Germline CDR1 is SGHRS and CDR2 is YFSETQ. The CDR3 is made up of 13 amino acids. CDR3 residues: CASSLDHPREQYF. The CDR3, as DNA: TGCGCCAGCAGCTTGGACCACCCCCGCGAGCAGTACTTC.

The genes are TRBV12-5 and TRBJ1-1; no clear D gene. The CDR3 has 15 amino acids. Germline V gives CDR1 LGHNT, CDR2 FRNRAP. V lost 2 bases and J 1 base, leaving 11 bases between the germline ends. CDR3 nucleotides: TGTGCTAGTGGTTTGTTCCCCCCGGGGAACACTGAAGCTTTCTTT. Encoded protein: CASGLFPPGNTEAFF.

The chain has TRBV19 and TRBJ2-2, with 8 bases aligning to TRBD2. Germline trimming cut 3 bases from V and 5 bases from J; bases unmatched to any gene: 11. CDR3 length equals 17 residues. CDR1 LNHDA and CDR2 SQIVND come from the germline V gene (reference sequence). CDR3 DNA: TGTGCCAGTAGTATCGGGTTCGGGAGGGTAGGGACCGGGGAGCTGTTTTTT. Translating it yields CASSIGFGRVGTGELFF.

The genes are TRBV2 and TRBJ2-1; 11 bases fit TRBD2. CDR3 length equals 14 residues. Germline V gene lookup returns CDR1 SNHLY and CDR2 FYNNEI. J gave up 5 bases and V 4 bases, and 1 base lay outside the gene matches. CDR3 DNA: TGTGCCAGCAGTGGACTAGCGGGGCACAATGAGCAGTTCTTC. Its protein product is CASSGLAGHNEQFF.

The genes are TRBV4-2 and TRBJ2-3; 14 bases match TRBD2. CDR1 is LGHNA and CDR2 is YNFKEQ in the germline V gene. Losses at the gene ends were 3 bases for V and 7 bases for J; bases not matched to a gene: 12. The CDR3 is made up of 18 amino acids. The CDR3 region is CASSHGGPTSGGAYTQYF. As DNA, the CDR3 is TGTGCCAGCAGCCACGGTGGGCCGACTAGCGGGGGGGCCTATACGCAGTATTTT.

The chain recombines TRBV6-5 with TRBJ1-1; 7 positions agree with TRBD1. Germline-derived CDR1 and CDR2 are MNHEY and SVGAGI. Germline trimming cut 0 bases from V and 3 bases from J; bases unmatched to any gene: 4. This CDR3 spans 15 amino acids. The CDR3 DNA is TGTGCCAGCAGTTACTCCCGACAGGGAGACACTGAAGCTTTCTTT. This codes for CASSYSRQGDTEAFF.

V is TRBV10-1 and J is TRBJ2-2, with a tentative D call TRBD1 (6 bases). Germline V lookup: CDR1 WNHNN, CDR2 SYGVQD (reference sequence). This CDR3 spans 14 amino acids. Trimming cost V 0 bases and J 6 bases, with 8 bases left between them. The CDR3 reads CASSESDRAGELFF. The CDR3 DNA follows: TGCGCCAGCAGTGAGTCGGACAGAGCCGGGGAGCTGTTTTTT.

The rearrangement links TRBV5-1 to TRBJ1-2; 10 bases match TRBD1. This CDR3 comprises 14 residues. Germline values: CDR1 SGHRS, CDR2 YFSETQ. V lost 4 bases to trimming and J lost 4 bases; unmatched junction nucleotides: 4. CDR3 residues: CASSGDRGGYGYTF. The CDR3 nucleotides are TGCGCCAGCAGCGGGGACAGGGGCGGCTATGGCTACACCTTC.

This clone was seen a few times. The chain has TRBV10-3 and TRBJ1-3; D unresolved. The CDR3 totals 14 residues. In germline, CDR1 is ENHRY, CDR2 SYGVKD. V gave up 3 bases and J gave up 0 bases, with 6 bases separating them. CDR3 region: CAISEPRSGNTIYF. The CDR3 nucleotides are TGTGCCATCAGTGAACCGCGCTCTGGAAACACCATATATTTT.

The chain uses TRBV7-8 and TRBJ2-1; 13 nucleotides agree with TRBD2. Losses at the gene ends were 5 bases for V and 7 bases for J; bases not matched to a gene: 8. The CDR3 totals 16 residues. Germline lookup yields CDR1 SGHVS and CDR2 FQNEAQ. CDR3 amino acids: CASSPGTSGVGNEQFF. As DNA, the CDR3 is TGTGCCAGCAGCCCAGGGACTAGCGGGGTGGGAAATGAGCAGTTCTTC.

This clone was seen more than once but under ten times. V usage is TRBV6-5 and J usage is TRBJ2-5; 7 bases agree with TRBD2. CDR3 length: 15 residues. V gave up 0 bases and J gave up 4 bases; unmatched junction bases: 5. The germline gives CDR1 MNHEY, CDR2 SVGAGI. In nucleotides, the CDR3 is TGTGCCAGCAGTTACTCGACCCTAGCGGCAGAGACCCAGTACTTC. It codes for CASSYSTLAAETQYF.

This rearrangement joins TRBV9 to TRBJ2-1; 15 bases match TRBD2. The CDR3 sequence is 19 residues long. Germline V lookup: CDR1 SGDLS, CDR2 YYNGEE. The trim removed 3 bases at V and 0 bases at J, leaving 7 bases unmatched. For the CDR3, the DNA is TGTGCCAGCAGCGGATCCGGGACTAGCGGGAGGAGCTCCTACAATGAGCAGTTCTTC. Protein product: CASSGSGTSGRSSYNEQFF. Full variable domain (remainder filled in from reference TRBV9 and TRBJ2-1): DSGVTQTPKHLITATGQRVTLRCSPRSGDLSVYWYQQSLDQGLQFLIQYYNGEERAKGNILERFSAQQFPDLHSELNLSSLELGDSALYFCASSGSGTSGRSSYNEQFFGPGTRLTVL.

The genes are TRBV5-6 and TRBJ1-2; 8 bases align to TRBD1. CDR3 length: 15 residues. CDR1 is SGHDT, CDR2 YYEEEE, per germline. The V segment lost 1 base and the J segment 4 bases; nucleotides outside the gene matches: 6. CDR3 coding DNA: TGTGCCAGCAGCTTGTGGGCAGGGGGCTTCTATGGCTACACCTTC. Protein product: CASSLWAGGFYGYTF.

V and J are TRBV4-2 and TRBJ2-7; D is tentatively TRBD1 or TRBD2 (5 bases each). CDR1 is LGHNA, CDR2 YNFKEQ, per germline. Trimming pared 0 bases from V and 4 bases from J, leaving 13 bases between. There are 15 residues in the CDR3. The CDR3 spells CASSQDGDGLYEQYF. CDR3 sequence (DNA): TGTGCCAGCAGCCAAGACGGGGACGGACTTTACGAGCAGTACTTC.

The CDR3 DNA follows: TGTGCCAGTAGCTCCGGGACAGGGCTGGTGGGGGGCACAGATACGCAGTATTTT. Residues: CASSSGTGLVGGTDTQYF. The chain employs TRBV19 and TRBJ2-3; 9 nucleotides match TRBD1. CDR1 is LNHDA, CDR2 SQIVND, per germline (reference sequence). The CDR3 runs to 18 residues. Trimming removed 6 bases from V and 1 base from J; junction bases left unmatched: 14.

The rearrangement uses TRBV5-1 and TRBJ2-5; TRBD1 or TRBD2 may be the D gene (6 bases each). V was clipped by 6 bases and J by 2 bases, with 14 bases between them. This CDR3 spans 14 amino acids. CDR1 is SGHRS, CDR2 YFSETQ, per germline. The CDR3 here is CASTKGGGQETQYF. DNA for the CDR3: TGCGCCAGCACCAAGGGGGGAGGTCAAGAGACCCAGTACTTC.

In its sample, this clone was seen a few times. The chain is built from TRBV27 and TRBJ2-7, with a possible D match to TRBD1 (6 bases). The CDR3 runs 13 residues. The V gene lost 8 bases and the J gene lost 0 bases, with 11 bases spanning the gap. Per the germline V gene, CDR1 is MNHEY and CDR2 is SMNVEV (reference sequence). Here the CDR3 reads CASGQRSSYEQYF. The CDR3, as DNA: TGTGCCAGCGGACAGAGAAGCTCCTACGAGCAGTACTTC.

The chain carries TRBV11-2 and TRBJ2-7; the match to TRBD1 covers 7 bases. The CDR3 length is 15 residues. V dropped 1 base and J dropped 3; count of bases not matched to a gene: 6. Germline V gene lookup returns CDR1 SGHAT and CDR2 FQNNGV. CDR3 loop: CASSLVEGGYYEQYF. The CDR3 DNA reads as TGTGCCAGCAGCTTAGTTGAAGGGGGCTACTACGAGCAGTACTTC.

This clone was observed a few times. CDR3 region: CASSQGGYEQYF. In DNA form, the CDR3 reads TGTGCCAGCAGCCAAGGGGGGTACGAGCAGTACTTC. The chain has TRBV14 and TRBJ2-7; D possibly matches TRBD1 or TRBD2 (5 bases each). The CDR3 totals 12 residues. Germline V gene sequence: CDR1 SGHDN, CDR2 FVKESK. The germline V and J ends were trimmed by 1 base and 4 bases, with 5 bases remaining between them. The entire variable domain, with the rest obtained from reference TRBV14 and TRBJ2-7, is as follows: EAGVTQFPSHSVIEKGQTVTLRCDPISGHDNLYWYRRVMGKEIKFLLHFVKESKQDESGMPNNRFLAERTGGTYSTLKVQPAELEDSGVYFCASSQGGYEQYFGPGTRLTVT.

V usage is TRBV7-8 and J usage is TRBJ2-7, with TRBD2 as a possible D gene (5 bases). V lost 4 bases to trimming and J lost 1 base, with 11 bases between them. Germline assignment: CDR1 SGHVS and CDR2 FQNEAQ. The CDR3 covers 14 residues. For the CDR3, the DNA is TGTGCCAGCAGCTCCGGGGTAGTTTCCTACGAGCAGTACTTC. Translating gives CASSSGVVSYEQYF. Using reference TRBV7-8 and TRBJ2-7 for the parts outside the CDR3, the full variable domain is GAGVSQSPRYKVAKRGQDVALRCDPISGHVSLFWYQQALGQGPEFLTYFQNEAQLDKSGLPSDRFFAERPEGSVSTLKIQRTQQEDSAVYLCASSSGVVSYEQYFGPGTRLTVT.

This chain connects TRBV12-5 to TRBJ2-3; D may be TRBD1 (6 bases). Trimming removed 2 bases at V and 4 bases at J, with 10 bases between. Germline V CDR1 and CDR2: LGHNT, FRNRAP. The CDR3 runs 14 residues. The CDR3 region has the DNA TGTGCTAGTGGTTTGTCGGGACAATCAGATACGCAGTATTTT. Amino acids: CASGLSGQSDTQYF.

The chain joins TRBV5-1 to TRBJ1-1; weak D call: TRBD1 (5 bases). This CDR3 comprises 13 residues. V was cut by 3 bases and J by 4 bases, with 10 bases left in between. CDR1 is SGHRS and CDR2 is YFSETQ in the germline V gene. CDR3 sequence reads: CASSWRGGTEAFF. The CDR3 DNA reads TGCGCCAGCAGCTGGCGGGGGGGCACTGAAGCTTTCTTT.

This chain uses TRBV5-1 with TRBJ2-7, with D unresolved. Germline CDR1 SGHRS, CDR2 YFSETQ. This CDR3 is 12 amino acids long. The germline V and J ends were trimmed by 4 bases and 9 bases, with 14 bases remaining between them. The CDR3 loop is CASSEDRFRQYF. The CDR3, as DNA: TGCGCCAGCAGCGAGGACCGTTTTCGGCAGTACTTC.

This clone was counted a single time. CDR3 nucleotide sequence: TGCGCCTCGCAAGGCCAGGGGGGCCAGCCCCAGCATTTT. The encoded protein is CASQGQGGQPQHF. The chain couples TRBV10-2 to TRBJ1-5, with 7 bases lining up with TRBD1. V shed 11 bases, J shed 7 bases, and the junction held 11 bases outside the gene matches. Germline V lookup: CDR1 WSHSY, CDR2 SAAADI. This CDR3 is built from 13 residues.

This rearrangement joins TRBV28 to TRBJ1-1; the D gene is possibly TRBD1 (5 bases). Trimming took off 6 bases at V and 0 bases at J, with 14 bases between the two ends. The CDR3 is made up of 15 amino acids. CDR1 and CDR2 (germline): MDHEN, SYDVKM. CDR3 in DNA: TGTGCCAGCAGGGACGGTGGGGGAATGAACACTGAAGCTTTCTTT. Translation gives CASRDGGGMNTEAFF.

V usage is TRBV18 and J usage is TRBJ2-5; tentatively, D is TRBD1 or TRBD2 (5 bases each). The germline V gene encodes CDR1 KGHSH and CDR2 LQKENI. V lost 3 bases and J 0 bases, leaving 14 bases between the germline ends. The CDR3 is 16 residues long. The CDR3 nucleotides read TGTGCCAGCTCACCCGGGGCCACTTCGTACCAAGAGACCCAGTACTTC. Protein: CASSPGATSYQETQYF. Full variable domain (missing parts from reference TRBV18 and TRBJ2-5): NAGVMQNPRHLVRRRGQEARLRCSPMKGHSHVYWYRQLPEEGLKFMVYLQKENIIDESGMPKERFSAEFPKEGPSILRIQQVVRGDSAAYFCASSPGATSYQETQYFGPGTRLLVL.

J is TRBJ2-6 and V is TRBV5-1; D call uncertain. The CDR3 sequence is 17 residues long. Germline V lookup: CDR1 SGHRS, CDR2 YFSETQ. With 0 bases removed from V and 1 base from J, the gap between germline ends came to 11 bases. The CDR3 sequence is CASSLAVVRSGANVLTF. CDR3 bases: TGCGCCAGCAGCTTGGCTGTGGTACGATCTGGGGCCAACGTCCTGACTTTC.

J is TRBJ2-7 and V is TRBV6-5; 9 nucleotides align to TRBD2. The germline CDR1 and CDR2 sequences are MNHEY and SVGAGI. CDR3 size: 15 residues. After removal of 8 bases from V and 4 bases from J, the junction contained 12 bases not matched to a gene. CDR3 loop: CASEAEAGGGYEQYF. The CDR3 region has the DNA TGTGCCAGCGAGGCCGAGGCGGGAGGGGGGTACGAGCAGTACTTC.

The chain joins TRBV6-1 to TRBJ2-1; D perhaps matches TRBD1 (6 bases). Germline CDR1 is MNHNS and CDR2 is SASEGT. V lost 2 bases and J 8 bases, leaving 10 bases between the germline ends. This CDR3 comprises 13 residues. The CDR3 region is CASSEQGWDEQFF. The DNA for the CDR3 is TGTGCCAGCAGTGAACAGGGGTGGGATGAGCAGTTCTTC.

J is TRBJ2-2 and V is TRBV19; the D gene is possibly TRBD1 (5 bases). Germline CDR1 and CDR2: LNHDA and SQIVND (reference sequence). The CDR3 consists of 13 residues. Trimming took off 2 bases at V and 6 bases at J, with 7 bases between the two ends. CDR3 sequence: CASSIWGPGELFF. The CDR3 DNA reads TGTGCCAGTAGTATATGGGGCCCCGGGGAGCTGTTTTTT.

DNA of the CDR3: TGTGCCAGCAGTGGACAGATGATGAACACTGAAGCTTTCTTT. Protein sequence: CASSGQMMNTEAFF. The chain is built from TRBV2 and TRBJ1-1; maybe TRBD1 (5 bases). This CDR3 spans 14 amino acids. The germline V and J ends were trimmed by 4 bases and 0 bases, with 9 bases remaining between them. CDR1 is SNHLY, CDR2 FYNNEI, per germline.